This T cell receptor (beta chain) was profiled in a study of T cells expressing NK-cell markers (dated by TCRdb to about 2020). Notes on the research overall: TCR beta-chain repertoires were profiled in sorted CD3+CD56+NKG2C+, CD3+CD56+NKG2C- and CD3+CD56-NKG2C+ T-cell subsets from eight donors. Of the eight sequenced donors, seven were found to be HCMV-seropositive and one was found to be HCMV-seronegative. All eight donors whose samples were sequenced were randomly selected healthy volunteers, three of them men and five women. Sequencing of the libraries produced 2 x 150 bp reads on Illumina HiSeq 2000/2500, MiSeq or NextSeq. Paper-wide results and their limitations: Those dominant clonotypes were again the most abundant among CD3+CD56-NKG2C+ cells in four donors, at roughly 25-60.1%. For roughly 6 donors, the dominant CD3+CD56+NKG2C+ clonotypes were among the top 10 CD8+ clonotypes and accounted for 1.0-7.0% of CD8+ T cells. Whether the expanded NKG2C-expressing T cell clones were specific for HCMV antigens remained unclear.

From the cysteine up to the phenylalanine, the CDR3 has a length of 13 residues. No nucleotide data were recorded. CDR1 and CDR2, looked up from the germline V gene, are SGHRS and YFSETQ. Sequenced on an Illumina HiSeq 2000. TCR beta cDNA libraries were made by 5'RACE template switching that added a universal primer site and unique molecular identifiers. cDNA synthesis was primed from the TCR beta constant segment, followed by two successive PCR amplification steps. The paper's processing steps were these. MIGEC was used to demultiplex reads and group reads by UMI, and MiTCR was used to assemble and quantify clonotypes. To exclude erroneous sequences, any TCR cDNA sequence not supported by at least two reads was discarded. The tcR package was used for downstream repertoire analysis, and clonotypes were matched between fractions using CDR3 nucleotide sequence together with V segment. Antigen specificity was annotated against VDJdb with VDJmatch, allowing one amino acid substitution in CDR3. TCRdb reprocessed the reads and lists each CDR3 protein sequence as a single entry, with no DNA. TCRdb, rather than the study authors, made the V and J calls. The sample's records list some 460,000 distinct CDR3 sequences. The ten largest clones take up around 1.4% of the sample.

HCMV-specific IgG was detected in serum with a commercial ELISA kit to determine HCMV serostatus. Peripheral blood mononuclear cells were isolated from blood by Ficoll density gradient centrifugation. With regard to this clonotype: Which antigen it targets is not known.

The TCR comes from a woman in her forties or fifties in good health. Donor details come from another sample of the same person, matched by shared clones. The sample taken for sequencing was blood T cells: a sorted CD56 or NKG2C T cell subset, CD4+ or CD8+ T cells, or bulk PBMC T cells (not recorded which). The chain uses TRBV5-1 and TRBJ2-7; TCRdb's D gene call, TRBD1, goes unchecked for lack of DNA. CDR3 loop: CASSLQGALEQYF. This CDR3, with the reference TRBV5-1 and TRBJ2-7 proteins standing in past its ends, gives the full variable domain KAGVTQTPRYLIKTRGQQVTLSCSPISGHRSVSWYQQTPGQGLQFLFEYFSETQRNKGNFPGRFSGRQFSNSRSEMNVSTLELGDSALYLCASSLQGALEQYFGPGTRLTVT.